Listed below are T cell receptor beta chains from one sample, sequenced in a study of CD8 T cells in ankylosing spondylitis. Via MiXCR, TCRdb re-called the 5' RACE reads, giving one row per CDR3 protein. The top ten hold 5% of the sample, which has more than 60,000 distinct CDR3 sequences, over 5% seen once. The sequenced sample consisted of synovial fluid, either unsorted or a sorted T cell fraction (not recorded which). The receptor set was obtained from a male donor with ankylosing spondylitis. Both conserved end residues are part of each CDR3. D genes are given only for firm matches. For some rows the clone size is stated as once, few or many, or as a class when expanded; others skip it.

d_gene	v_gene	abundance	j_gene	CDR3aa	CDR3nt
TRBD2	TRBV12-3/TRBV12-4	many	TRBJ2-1	CASSLLAAYNEQFF	TGTGCCAGCAGTTTACTAGCGGCCTACAATGAGCAGTTCTTC
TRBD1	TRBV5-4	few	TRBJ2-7	CASSPWTGNEQYF	TGTGCCAGCAGCCCGTGGACAGGGAACGAGCAGTACTTC
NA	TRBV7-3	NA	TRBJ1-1	CASTSKQQNTEAFF	TGTGCCAGCACCTCTAAACAGCAGAACACTGAAGCTTTCTTT
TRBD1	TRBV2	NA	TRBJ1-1	CASSRDRASTEAFF	TGTGCCAGCAGTAGAGACAGGGCCTCCACTGAAGCTTTCTTT
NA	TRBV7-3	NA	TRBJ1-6	CASSLIGDYNSPLHF	TGTGCCAGCAGCTTAATAGGAGATTATAATTCACCCCTCCACTTT
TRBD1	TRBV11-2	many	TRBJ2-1	CASSFAGTGHEQFF	TGTGCCAGCAGCTTTGCCGGGACAGGGCACGAGCAGTTCTTC
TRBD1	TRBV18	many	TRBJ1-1	CASSSLGTDLEAFF	TGTGCCAGCTCATCGCTCGGGACAGACCTTGAAGCTTTCTTT
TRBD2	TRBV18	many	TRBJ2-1	CASSPGLARNEQFF	TGTGCCAGCTCACCAGGACTAGCCCGCAATGAGCAGTTCTTC
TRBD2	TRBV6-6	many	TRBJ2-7	CASSWTSREQYF	TGTGCCAGCAGTTGGACTAGTCGAGAGCAGTACTTC
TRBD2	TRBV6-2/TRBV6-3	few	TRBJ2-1	CASSPERWTSGSENEQFF	TGTGCCAGCAGTCCCGAAAGATGGACTAGCGGGAGTGAGAATGAGCAGTTCTTC
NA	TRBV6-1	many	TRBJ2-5	CASSRAWGLETQYF	TGTGCCAGCAGTAGGGCATGGGGCTTGGAGACCCAGTACTTC
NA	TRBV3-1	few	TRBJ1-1	CASSDSVMGPPLGTEAFF	TGTGCCAGCAGCGATAGCGTTATGGGACCCCCTCTGGGCACTGAAGCTTTCTTT
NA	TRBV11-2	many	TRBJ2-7	CASSLVGSPGGEQYF	TGTGCCAGCAGCTTAGTGGGCAGTCCGGGCGGAGAGCAGTACTTC
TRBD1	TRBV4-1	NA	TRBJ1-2	CASSLSGTGVSLNYGYTF	TGCGCCAGCAGCCTTTCCGGGACAGGGGTTTCCCTGAACTATGGCTACACCTTC
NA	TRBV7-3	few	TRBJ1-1	CASKEAPNTEVFF	TGTGCCAGCAAGGAAGCCCCGAACACTGAAGTTTTCTTT
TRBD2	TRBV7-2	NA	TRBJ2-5	CASSRGLAGDQETQYF	TGTGCCAGCAGCCGGGGGCTAGCGGGAGATCAAGAGACCCAGTACTTC
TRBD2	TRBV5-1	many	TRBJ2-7	CASSLDPAGLSYEQYF	TGCGCCAGCAGCTTGGATCCAGCGGGGCTCTCCTACGAGCAGTACTTC
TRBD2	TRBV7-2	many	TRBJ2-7	CASSLASGGYEQYF	TGTGCCAGCAGCTTAGCTAGCGGGGGATACGAGCAGTACTTC
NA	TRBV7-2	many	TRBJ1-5	CASSFQGVNQPQHF	TGTGCCAGCAGCTTTCAAGGGGTCAATCAGCCCCAGCATTTT
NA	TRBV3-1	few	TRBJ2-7	CASSQSRDEQYF	TGTGCCAGCAGCCAATCCCGGGACGAGCAGTACTTC
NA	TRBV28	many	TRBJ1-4	CASLRARDHEKLFF	TGTGCCAGCTTGAGAGCCCGGGACCATGAAAAACTGTTTTTT
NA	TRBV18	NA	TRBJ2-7	CASSPPGTLYEQYF	TGTGCCAGCTCACCGCCCGGGACTCTGTACGAGCAGTACTTC
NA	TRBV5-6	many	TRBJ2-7	CASSLGSGPGGEQYF	TGTGCCAGCAGCTTGGGGTCCGGCCCAGGCGGGGAGCAGTACTTC
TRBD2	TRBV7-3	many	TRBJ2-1	CASRTSGSEEYNEQFF	TGTGCCAGCAGGACTAGCGGGAGTGAGGAATACAATGAGCAGTTCTTC
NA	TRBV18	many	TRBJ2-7	CASSERPGVYEQYF	TGTGCCAGCTCGGAGCGGCCCGGGGTCTACGAGCAGTACTTC
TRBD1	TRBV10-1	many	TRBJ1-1	CASSESRQGRTEAFF	TGCGCCAGCAGTGAGTCGAGACAGGGAAGGACTGAAGCTTTCTTT
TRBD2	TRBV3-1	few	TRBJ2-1	CASSPRTSGRALQFF	TGTGCCAGCAGCCCCCGGACTAGCGGGAGGGCCTTACAGTTCTTC
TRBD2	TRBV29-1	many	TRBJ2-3	CSVREGSTDTQYF	TGCAGCGTCCGGGAGGGCTCCACAGATACGCAGTATTTT
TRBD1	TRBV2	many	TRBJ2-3	CASRGQASDTQYF	TGTGCCAGCAGGGGACAGGCATCAGATACGCAGTATTTT
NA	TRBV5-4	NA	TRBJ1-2	CASSLDPGANYGYTF	TGTGCCAGCAGCTTGGATCCAGGGGCTAACTATGGCTACACCTTC
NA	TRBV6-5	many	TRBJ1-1	CASSYQGSDTEAFF	TGTGCCAGCAGTTATCAGGGCTCGGACACTGAAGCTTTCTTT
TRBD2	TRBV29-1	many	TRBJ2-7	CSVGAGVFNEQYF	TGCAGCGTTGGTGCGGGAGTGTTTAACGAGCAGTACTTC
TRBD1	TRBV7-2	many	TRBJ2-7	CASSPGQGRTYEQYF	TGTGCCAGCAGCCCGGGACAGGGGAGAACCTACGAGCAGTACTTC
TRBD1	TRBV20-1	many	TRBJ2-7	CSARDRRTGFYEQYF	TGCAGTGCTAGAGACCGCAGGACAGGTTTTTACGAGCAGTACTTC
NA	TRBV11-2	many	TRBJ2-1	CASSPVTSPYNEQFF	TGTGCCAGCAGCCCCGTTACTAGTCCCTACAATGAGCAGTTCTTC
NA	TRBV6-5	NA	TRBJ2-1	CASSYHRLLQNEQFF	TGTGCCAGCAGTTACCACAGGTTGCTTCAGAATGAGCAGTTCTTC
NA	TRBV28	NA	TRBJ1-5	CASSLVRDSNQPQHF	TGTGCCAGCAGTTTAGTCCGGGACAGCAATCAGCCCCAGCATTTT
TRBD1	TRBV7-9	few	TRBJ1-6	CASSLTGAYNSPLHF	TGTGCCAGCAGCCTAACAGGGGCTTATAATTCACCCCTCCACTTT
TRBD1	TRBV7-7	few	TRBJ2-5	CASSPLDRAETQYF	TGTGCCAGCAGCCCCCTCGACAGGGCAGAGACCCAGTACTTC
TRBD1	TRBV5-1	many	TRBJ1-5	CASSLGTGGQPQHF	TGCGCCAGCAGCTTGGGGACAGGGGGACAGCCCCAGCATTTT
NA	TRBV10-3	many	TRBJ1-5	CAISGGQNQPQHF	TGTGCCATCAGTGGGGGGCAGAATCAGCCCCAGCATTTT
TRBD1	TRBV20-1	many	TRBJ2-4	CSATTGGRGDIQYF	TGCAGTGCTACGACAGGGGGAAGAGGGGACATTCAGTACTTC
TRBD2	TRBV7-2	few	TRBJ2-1	CASSLRGSNYNEQFF	TGTGCCAGCAGCTTGCGCGGGAGCAATTACAATGAGCAGTTCTTC
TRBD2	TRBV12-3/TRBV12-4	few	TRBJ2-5	CASSKQAGAGETQYF	TGTGCCAGCAGCAAACAAGCGGGAGCGGGGGAGACCCAGTACTTC
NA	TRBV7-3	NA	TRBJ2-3	CASSPPAADTQYF	TGTGCCAGCAGCCCCCCCGCGGCAGATACGCAGTATTTT
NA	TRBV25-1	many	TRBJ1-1	CASSRQGLNTEAFF	TGTGCCAGCAGCCGTCAGGGACTGAACACTGAAGCTTTCTTT
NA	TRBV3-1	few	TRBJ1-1	CASSLARGTEAFF	TGTGCCAGCAGCCTCGCGAGGGGGACTGAAGCTTTCTTT
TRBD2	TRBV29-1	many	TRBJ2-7	CSVSLAGYEQYF	TGCAGCGTTTCGCTAGCGGGCTACGAGCAGTACTTC
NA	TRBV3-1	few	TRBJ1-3	CASSQVVGRSTIYF	TGTGCCAGCAGCCAAGTTGTCGGTAGAAGCACCATATATTTT
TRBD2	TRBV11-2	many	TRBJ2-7	CASSNYLGLASEQYF	TGTGCCAGCAGTAATTATCTCGGACTAGCTTCCGAGCAGTACTTC
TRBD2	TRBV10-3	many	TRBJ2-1	CAISGTSGYNEQFF	TGTGCCATCAGTGGGACTAGCGGCTACAATGAGCAGTTCTTC
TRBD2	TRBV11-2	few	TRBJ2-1	CASSTFGAGGPIEQFF	TGTGCCAGCAGCACCTTCGGAGCGGGAGGGCCGATTGAGCAGTTCTTC
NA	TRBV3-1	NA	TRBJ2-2	CASSQFEGSGGELFF	TGTGCCAGCAGCCAGTTCGAGGGTTCTGGCGGGGAGCTGTTTTTT
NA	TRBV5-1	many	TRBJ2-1	CASSLSLHEQFF	TGCGCCAGCAGCTTGTCCCTCCATGAGCAGTTCTTC
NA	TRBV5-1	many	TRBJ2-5	CASRLGTVKETQYF	TGCGCCAGCAGACTGGGGACTGTAAAAGAGACCCAGTACTTC
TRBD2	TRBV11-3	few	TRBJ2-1	CASADSGRSPFF	TGTGCCAGCGCTGACAGCGGGAGATCTCCGTTCTTC
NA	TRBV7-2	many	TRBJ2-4	CASSSLGNIQYF	TGTGCCAGCAGCTCGCTGGGGAACATTCAGTACTTC
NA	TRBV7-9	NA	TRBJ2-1	CASSLEQREQFF	TGTGCCAGCAGCTTAGAACAGCGGGAGCAGTTCTTC
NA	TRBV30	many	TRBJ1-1	CALGTGNTEAFF	TGTGCCCTCGGGACGGGGAACACTGAAGCTTTCTTT
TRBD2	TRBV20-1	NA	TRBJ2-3	CSARPGTSGTDTQYF	TGCAGTGCCAGACCCGGGACTAGCGGAACAGATACGCAGTATTTT